This T cell receptor (beta chain) came from a study of vaccination and CD4 T cells after COVID-19. Study-wide context: Recovered patients in the cohort numbered six men and four women, two of them Hispanic.

Sequenced with the Oncomine TCR Beta short-read assay was DNA taken from cultured CD4+ T cells. TCRdb itself ran the PCR reads through MiXCR, one entry per CDR3 protein. The profile covers over 10,000 distinct CDR3 sequences, with around 32% appearing a single time and more than 30% taken by the ten largest. Germline CDR1 MNHNS, CDR2 SASEGT. This CDR3 is 15 amino acids long. The V segment lost 8 bases and the J segment 1 base; nucleotides outside the gene matches: 8. Treatment of the sample: approximately nine-day PBMC culture with coronavirus spike peptide pools or control peptides (ViraFEST assay). Cells were cultured for about nine days, and then CD4+ T cells were isolated by negative selection. About this clonotype itself: Its antigen remains unknown.

Study-level findings and limits: Looking at convalescent patients, a median approximately 83% of reactive clones were present only post-vaccination.

This sample comprised CD4+ T cells from blood, cultured in vitro, obtained before SARS-CoV-2 vaccination. The source of this sequence is a human donor who received a COVID-19 vaccine. The chain has TRBV6-1 and TRBJ2-5; 9 positions agree with TRBD2. Here the CDR3 DNA reads TGTGCCAGCGGACGAGAGCGGGGGGCCCAAGAGACCCAGTACTTC. Translating gives CASGRERGAQETQYF.